Presented here are 10 T cell receptor beta chains from one specimen sequenced in a study of early T cells in non-severe SARS-CoV-2 infection. Via MiXCR, TCRdb re-called the 5' RACE reads, giving one row per CDR3 protein. The sample has about 81,000 distinct CDR3 sequences, over 5% seen once. What was sequenced was whole blood. Receptors were obtained from an adult who was a healthcare worker with PCR-confirmed SARS-CoV-2 infection or an uninfected control (not recorded which).

This clonotype was counted ten times or more. This chain links TRBV20-1 with TRBJ2-1; D might be TRBD1 or TRBD2, each matching 5 bases. CDR1 DFQATT and CDR2 SNEGSKA come from the germline V gene (reference sequence). The CDR3 spans 17 residues. V lost 0 bases to trimming and J lost 3 bases, with 18 bases between them. This CDR3 reads CSARDGGRGDLYNEQFF. In DNA form, the CDR3 reads TGCAGTGCTAGAGACGGCGGAAGAGGGGACCTCTACAATGAGCAGTTCTTC.

This clonotype was picked up many times. The J gene is TRBJ1-5, the V gene TRBV18, with 7 bases aligning to TRBD1. This CDR3 is built from 15 residues. Germline-derived CDR1 and CDR2 are KGHSH and LQKENI. V lost 5 bases and J lost 3; bases outside the gene matches: 7. CDR3 sequence reads: CASSLRQGHNQPQHF. The CDR3 DNA follows: TGTGCCAGCTCATTGCGACAGGGTCACAATCAGCCCCAGCATTTT.

The sample holds many counts of this clonotype. V usage is TRBV5-5 and J usage is TRBJ2-1, with D perhaps matching TRBD2 (5 bases). The CDR3 is 15 residues long. Germline V gene lookup returns CDR1 SGHKS and CDR2 YYEKEE (reference sequence). The V end lost 4 bases, the J end lost 8 bases, and 19 bases lay between the germline ends. CDR3 loop: CASSQNPTSFDEQFF. Here the CDR3 DNA reads TGTGCCAGCAGCCAAAATCCAACTAGTTTTGATGAGCAGTTCTTC.

The chain recombines TRBV6-1 with TRBJ1-2; 7 bases align to TRBD1. The CDR3 has 12 amino acids. The junction had 1 base not matched to a gene; V was cut back by 7 bases and J by 2 bases. Germline V CDR1 and CDR2: MNHNS, SASEGT. The CDR3: CASTGQNYGYTF. DNA of the CDR3: TGTGCCAGCACGGGACAGAACTATGGCTACACCTTC.

The J gene is TRBJ1-6, the V gene TRBV27; the match to TRBD1 covers 8 bases. The J segment lost 7 bases and the V segment lost 10 bases, leaving 9 bases of the junction unmatched. The CDR3 has 14 residues. CDR1 is MNHEY, CDR2 SMNVEV, per germline (reference sequence). CDR3 sequence reads: CATWTGRSNSPLHF. In DNA, the CDR3 is TGTGCCACCTGGACAGGGCGGTCCAATTCACCCCTCCACTTT.

The sample holds many counts of this clonotype. The rearrangement uses TRBV20-1 and TRBJ2-3; D remains ambiguous. With 0 bases removed from V and 13 bases from J, the gap between germline ends came to 2 bases. The CDR3 is made up of 8 amino acids. Germline loops: CDR1 DFQATT, CDR2 SNEGSKA (reference sequence). The CDR3 DNA is TGCAGTGCTAGAGATAAGTATTTT. As protein: CSARDKYF.

This clonotype was found many times. V and J are TRBV24-1 and TRBJ2-3, with a possible D match to TRBD2 (5 bases). Germline V gene data show CDR1 as KGHDR and CDR2 as SFDVKD. Trimming removed 10 bases from V and 2 bases from J, with 12 bases in between. The CDR3 consists of 13 residues. The CDR3, as DNA: TGTGCCACTGCCGGGGAAAACACAGATACGCAGTATTTT. It translates to CATAGENTDTQYF.

Many counts were recorded for this clonotype. The rearrangement joins TRBV27 to TRBJ1-1; D is ambiguous. The CDR3 consists of 13 residues. CDR1 MNHEY and CDR2 SMNVEV come from the germline V gene (reference sequence). V lost 6 bases to trimming and J lost 4 bases, with 12 bases between them. The CDR3 reads CASSPVPGTEAFF. The CDR3 bases are TGTGCCAGCAGCCCAGTTCCTGGCACTGAAGCTTTCTTT.

Only a few counts were recorded for this clonotype. This chain links TRBV14 with TRBJ2-4; 12 bases line up with TRBD2. The CDR3 sequence is 18 residues long. CDR1 is SGHDN and CDR2 is FVKESK in the germline V gene. With 5 bases clipped from V and 0 bases from J, the junction kept 8 bases outside the gene matches. The CDR3 protein is CASSKLAGGPLAKNIQYF. CDR3 sequence (DNA): TGTGCCAGCAGCAAACTAGCGGGAGGACCTCTAGCCAAAAACATTCAGTACTTC.

The V gene is TRBV24-1, the J gene TRBJ1-2; 8 bases align to TRBD1. CDR3 size: 14 residues. The germline CDR1 and CDR2 sequences are KGHDR and SFDVKD. Losses at the gene ends were 7 bases for V and 1 base for J; bases not matched to a gene: 4. CDR3 loop: CATRAGGDNYGYTF. CDR3 coding DNA: TGTGCCACCAGAGCAGGGGGCGATAACTATGGCTACACCTTC.